This entry is about one TCR beta chain. Its antigen is still unknown. The read falls 3 residues short of the CDR3 end, and the missing part is taken from the germline J gene. The CDR3 runs 14 residues from the cysteine to the phenylalanine. The CDR3 was read in part: 33 bases, with the frame set at base 1. CDR1 and CDR2 were assigned from the germline V gene as SGHTA and FQGNSA. V and J are trimmed by 4 bases and 4 bases, and the gene matches miss 4 bases of the junction. The sample originates from a study of T cells in women clearing cervical HPV infection (dated by TCRdb to 2016 to 2018). About the study as a whole: The cases were 20 to 25 women with histologically confirmed HPV16-related CIN3 or worse, and 2 of those women had invasive cancers. In the parent cohort, about 10,000 women aged 18 or older were enrolled in Guanacaste, Costa Rica, during about 1993 to 1995 and then followed for seven years. Five blinded duplicates per group were added as quality controls, so that around 60 samples were obtained: around 50 participants and some 10 replicates. Controls were over 20 women whose single incident HPV16 infection cleared within 12 months without precancer or cancer developing. Since HLA typing was available for only a few women, HLA type could not be ruled out as a confounder. The exploratory proof-of-principle case-control study was nested within the Guanacaste HPV Natural History Study in Costa Rica and compared TCR repertoires across cervical HPV16 outcomes. For cases, a median interval of roughly 150 days, with an interquartile range of 90 to 200 days, was observed between lesion detection and blood sampling. A median age of nearly 35 years was observed in cases versus 37 to 40 in controls, and no significant differences in baseline characteristics were found. Blood from cases was collected at the visit where the lesion was first found, while blood from controls was collected once the infection could no longer be detected. Cases were matched to controls by age within five years and by the year the sample was collected. Beyond this particular receptor, the publication reports: CIN3+ cases had significantly higher TCR repertoire richness than controls across sequencing depths, but evenness did not differ between the groups. T-cell numbers per sample were unknown, so richness differences could reflect varying T-cell content rather than repertoire biology. TRBV6-7 relative abundance was lower in cases than in controls (roughly 0.12% versus 0.17%; Bonferroni P = 0.0008). The cross-sectional design could not show whether the associations came before the infection or were a result of it, and neither effector/memory subsets nor HPV-specific T cells were isolated. By combining richness with V gene abundances, random forest classifiers separated cases from controls with an estimated AUC of about 0.83.

Every participant had a single incident cervical HPV16 infection, and prevalent HPV16 infections were excluded. Cervical HPV DNA was detected by MY09/MY11 PCR and genotyped by dot-blot hybridization. Fifteen mL of heparinized blood were centrifuged, and the buffy coat was split into aliquots, frozen at -30 degrees C, and then kept at -80 degrees C. QIAGEN kits were used to extract genomic DNA from the buffy coat specimens. Using the immunoSEQ assay, multiplex PCR amplified TCR beta CDR3 regions from an average of 1200 ng of genomic DNA per sample. To correct primer bias, the assay used a complete synthetic TCR repertoire to set an amplification baseline. Amplicons were sequenced on the Illumina platform. In the source study's methods: Sequences were error-corrected by clustering with frequency ratios and a modified nearest-neighbor algorithm, then analyzed in the immunoSEQ Analyzer with IMGT gene definitions. At each rarefaction depth, TCR richness and evenness were averaged across 20 rarefaction repeats, and samples with fewer sequences than that depth were excluded. Wilcoxon rank sum tests with FDR correction were used to compare V, D and J gene relative abundances between the groups. Blinded duplicates gave an intraclass correlation of roughly 96% for TCR richness and an average of roughly 76% across some 69 gene segments. TCRdb stores this immuneACCESS table with in-frame sequences only. Part of the clones is absent; in the studies checked, under half of the shortfall reflects unresolved V genes, and no reason is known for the rest. V, J and clone size are taken as reported in that table, and D and trimming were inferred from the DNA itself. This sample's records show 25,000 to 30,000 clones. Together, the top ten hold roughly 4% of the sample.

This chain joins TRBV7-2 to TRBJ1-5; TRBD1 aligns with 7 central bases. The specimen sequenced was blood buffy coat. The sequence derives from a woman between 18 and 69 years old with a cervical HPV16 infection that either progressed to CIN3+ or cleared (not recorded which). The CDR3 bases that were read are TGTGCCAGCAGCTATGACAGGGTAAATCAGCCC. This sequence encodes CASSYDRVNQP. The CDR3 as a whole reads CASSYDRVNQPQHF.